Below are 30 T cell receptor delta chains sequenced from a single sample in a study of gamma-delta T cells after stem cell transplantation. TCRdb reprocessed the RT-PCR reads through CATT. The repertoire holds approximately 1,500 delta-chain clones, roughly 22% seen once, with around a third in the top ten. Sequencing was carried out using gamma-delta T cells. The source of these receptors is a human donor. It is not recorded whose cells these are; they may come from a transplant donor.

This clone rates as medium-sized. The rearrangement joins TRDV2 to TRDJ4; 10 bases match TRDD3. The CDR3 totals 17 residues. The trim removed 0 bases at V and 0 bases at J, leaving 9 bases unmatched. Germline CDR1 reads GEAIGNYY; CDR2 reads EKD. The CDR3 here is CACDTVTGGFSARPLIF. In DNA, the CDR3 is TGTGCCTGTGACACCGTGACTGGGGGATTTTCGGCCAGACCCCTGATCTTT.

Relative to its sample, this clone is medium-sized. The chain links TRDV1 to TRDJ1; a weak D match, TRDD3 (6 bases). The CDR3 sequence is 18 residues long. The germline V gene has CDR1 TSWWSYY and CDR2 QGS. The germline V and J ends were trimmed by 1 base and 3 bases, with 21 bases remaining between them. CDR3 nucleotides: TGTGCTCTTGGGGAACCTCATGGCGAGGGGGGAACCCCCGATAAACTCATCTTT. Encoded protein: CALGEPHGEGGTPDKLIF.

With respect to this clone: TCRdb shows a much larger clone's protein in place of this DNA's translation, and the two differ at residue 3, likely through a read error; the protein shown is translated from the DNA. The chain has TRDV2 and TRDJ1; 10 positions agree with TRDD3. Germline V gives CDR1 GEAIGNYY, CDR2 EKD. Trimming at V came to 9 bases and at J to 3 bases, leaving 12 bases not matched to a gene. This CDR3 spans 15 amino acids. The CDR3 region is CASVLLGDAADKLIF. The CDR3 region has the DNA TGTGCCAGTGTCCTACTGGGGGATGCGGCCGATAAACTCATCTTT.

Of note for this clone: This may come from a read error, since a much larger clone is one base off. This sample includes further DNA sequences coding for the same CDR3. The chain has TRDV2 and TRDJ1; 12 bases line up with TRDD3. V dropped 5 bases and J dropped 4; count of bases not matched to a gene: 7. The germline V gene has CDR1 GEAIGNYY and CDR2 EKD. The CDR3 consists of 15 residues. CDR3 bases: TGTGCCTGTGTCCCTCTGGGGGATACGGGCGATAAACTCATCTTT. It is translated as CACVPLGDTGDKLIF.

In its sample, this clone is large. Additional DNA sequences in this sample encode the identical CDR3. The CDR3 DNA sequence: TGTGCTCTTGGGGAAGCCTTCCCACTTTACTGGGGGATACGCGTCACCGATAAACTCATCTTT. This sequence encodes CALGEAFPLYWGIRVTDKLIF. The rearrangement joins TRDV1 to TRDJ1; 13 bases align to TRDD3. The ends lost 2 bases at V and 1 base at J; junction bases unmatched: 16. The CDR3 runs 21 residues. Germline V CDR1 and CDR2: TSWWSYY, QGS.

In its sample, this clone is medium-sized (0.01 to 0.1%). The V and J genes are TRDV1 and TRDJ1; 9 nucleotides agree with TRDD2. The CDR3 loop spans 17 amino acids. Germline V CDR1 and CDR2: TSWWSYY, QGS. Germline trimming cut 0 bases from V and 8 bases from J; bases unmatched to any gene: 13. The CDR3 loop reads CALGELPSYPTRGKLIF. CDR3 nucleotide sequence: TGTGCTCTTGGGGAACTGCCTTCCTACCCGACTCGTGGAAAACTCATCTTT.

Comment on this clone: The translation of this DNA and the TCRdb protein of a much larger clone differ at residue 10, probably owing to a read error; the protein shown here is translated from the DNA. V gene TRDV3 combines with J gene TRDJ1; 7 nucleotides align to TRDD3. The germline CDR1 and CDR2 sequences are TVYSNPD and GDNSRS (reference sequence). The length of the CDR3 is 14 residues. The CDR3 DNA follows: TGTGCCTTTAGTGGGGATAACCACACCAATAAACTCATCTTT. This encodes CAFSGDNHTNKLIF.

In this sample, this clone is medium-sized (0.01 to 0.1%). The V gene is TRDV2, the J gene TRDJ1; 9 bases are a match to TRDD3. The V segment lost 3 bases and the J segment 1 base; nucleotides outside the gene matches: 11. Germline CDR1 is GEAIGNYY and CDR2 is EKD. The CDR3 runs 17 residues. In DNA, the CDR3 is TGTGCCTGTGACCTCCTTCATACTGGGGGACCCACCGATAAACTCATCTTT. Protein: CACDLLHTGGPTDKLIF.

This clone is categorized as medium-sized. V is TRDV2 and J is TRDJ1, with 12 positions matching TRDD3. The CDR3 consists of 18 residues. Losses at the gene ends were 0 bases for V and 2 bases for J; bases not matched to a gene: 9. Germline assignment: CDR1 GEAIGNYY and CDR2 EKD. The CDR3 nucleotides read TGTGCCTGTGACACCGTTGGTACTGGGGGATACAAGACCGATAAACTCATCTTT. Protein product: CACDTVGTGGYKTDKLIF.

About this clone: This may stem from a read error, because a much larger clone lies one nucleotide away. The chain is built from TRDV2 and TRDJ1; 9 bases are a match to TRDD3. This CDR3 has 15 residues. Germline V gene data show CDR1 as GEAIGNYY and CDR2 as EKD. CDR3 loop: CARDTVGDRGNKLIF. Written as DNA, the CDR3 is TGTGCCCGTGACACCGTGGGGGATAGGGGAAATAAACTCATCTTT.

Turning to this clone: This sample also contains other DNA sequences that code for the same CDR3. The chain has TRDV2 and TRDJ1; the match to TRDD3 covers 8 bases. Germline V lookup: CDR1 GEAIGNYY, CDR2 EKD. With 4 bases clipped from V and 2 bases from J, the junction kept 11 bases outside the gene matches. The CDR3 extends over 16 amino acids. This chain's CDR3 is CACDTVWGTRTDKLIF. The CDR3 DNA is TGTGCCTGTGATACCGTCTGGGGGACCAGGACCGATAAACTCATCTTT.

Turning to this clone: A read error may explain this, as a much larger clone is one base away. Other DNA sequences from this sample encode an identical CDR3 as well. V gene TRDV1 combines with J gene TRDJ1; 7 bases map to TRDD3. CDR3 length: 24 amino acids. V lost 0 bases to trimming and J lost 2 bases; unmatched junction nucleotides: 30. The germline CDR1 and CDR2 sequences are TSWWSYY and QGS. The CDR3 loop is CALGELRGFPYWGSGGLPTDKLIF. The CDR3 DNA reads TGTGCTCTTGGGGAACTCCGGGGCTTCCCCTATTGGGGTTCTGGGGGTCTCCCTACCGATAAACTCATCTTT.

As for this clone: This DNA's translation and the protein TCRdb lists, from a much larger clone, do not match at residue 5, likely due to a read error; the protein shown is translated from the DNA. This chain links TRDV2 with TRDJ1, with D unclear. This CDR3 comprises 15 residues. The ends were cut back, 3 bases at V and 4 bases at J, with 17 bases in the middle. CDR1 and CDR2 from the germline V gene are GEAIGNYY and EKD. The CDR3 nucleotides are TGTGCCTGTGACGCCATCGGCCCAACCAGCGATAAACTCATCTTT. This sequence encodes CACDAIGPTSDKLIF.

By its share, this clone is large. DNA for the CDR3: TGTGCCTGTGACACCGTGGGGGATTTACTCACCGATAAACTCATCTTT. Its translation: CACDTVGDLLTDKLIF. The chain recombines TRDV2 with TRDJ1; the match to TRDD3 covers 8 bases. V shed 0 bases, J shed 1 base, and the junction held 6 bases outside the gene matches. This CDR3 is built from 16 residues. Germline CDR1 GEAIGNYY, CDR2 EKD.

This clone is judged medium-sized. The V gene is TRDV2, the J gene TRDJ1; no firm D call. With 3 bases removed from V and 0 bases from J, the gap between germline ends came to 13 bases. The CDR3 has 15 residues. Germline values: CDR1 GEAIGNYY, CDR2 EKD. This CDR3 is CACDSLGLNTDKLIF. The CDR3 nucleotides read TGTGCCTGTGACTCCCTAGGGCTTAACACCGATAAACTCATCTTT.

A remark on this clone: This sequence is one base from a far larger clone and is likely a read error. This CDR3 is also generated by other DNA sequences in the sample. The CDR3 bases are TGTGCCTGTGACAGACTGGGGGATTCCACCGATAAACTTATCTTT. Translating gives CACDRLGDSTDKLIF. The gene calls are TRDV2 and TRDJ1; 10 nucleotides agree with TRDD3. CDR3 length: 15 residues. CDR1 is GEAIGNYY and CDR2 is EKD in the germline V gene.

Within the sample, this clone is medium-sized. In the same sample, other DNA sequences code for this CDR3. This CDR3 is CACVPLGDTGDKLIF. The CDR3 coding sequence is TGTGCCTGCGTCCCTCTGGGGGATACGGGCGATAAACTCATCTTT. The chain carries TRDV2 and TRDJ1; 12 bases line up with TRDD3. The J segment lost 4 bases and the V segment lost 7 bases, leaving 9 bases of the junction unmatched. The CDR3 covers 15 residues. CDR1 and CDR2 (germline): GEAIGNYY, EKD.

Concerning this clone: This DNA's translation differs at residue 5 from TCRdb's protein, which comes from a much larger clone; a read error is likely, and the protein shown is translated from the DNA. The V call is TRDV2, the J call TRDJ1; 10 bases match TRDD3. J was trimmed by 6 bases and V by 2 bases; bases with no gene match: 11. This CDR3 spans 16 amino acids. Germline V gene data show CDR1 as GEAIGNYY and CDR2 as EKD. The CDR3 bases are TGTGCCTGTGACAGGGTGGGGGATACAGGGGACTATAAACTCATCTTT. It yields the protein CACDRVGDTGDYKLIF.

This clone was observed a few times. The CDR3, as DNA: TGTGCCTGTGACACCGTGGGGATACAAGATACCGATAAACTCATCTTT. Translating gives CACDTVGIQDTDKLIF. This chain uses TRDV2 with TRDJ1, with TRDD3 matching 8 bases. The V gene's germline CDR1 is GEAIGNYY and CDR2 EKD. V trimming: 0 bases; J trimming: 2 bases; junction bases outside the gene matches: 7. The CDR3 contains 16 residues.

This clone came up a few times. The chain carries TRDV1 and TRDJ1, with TRDD3 matching over 13 bases. This CDR3 comprises 20 residues. J gave up 4 bases and V 0 bases, and 14 bases lay outside the gene matches. Germline V gives CDR1 TSWWSYY, CDR2 QGS. The CDR3 is CALGELVRLTGGYASDKLIF. Here the CDR3 DNA reads TGTGCTCTTGGGGAACTAGTACGTCTGACTGGGGGATACGCTAGCGATAAACTCATCTTT.

Relative to its sample, this clone is medium-sized (0.01 to 0.1%). The chain couples TRDV2 to TRDJ1; D uncertain. The CDR3 has 17 amino acids. Trimming removed 3 bases at V and 0 bases at J, with 19 bases between. CDR1 and CDR2 from the germline V gene are GEAIGNYY and EKD. CDR3 bases: TGTGCCTGTGACCCTCTGTTGGGCGAAACGTACACCGATAAACTCATCTTT. Translating it yields CACDPLLGETYTDKLIF.

This chain joins TRDV1 and TRDJ2, with 8 bases fitting TRDD3. Unmatched junction bases numbered 22, after V lost 3 bases and J lost 4 bases. Germline-derived CDR1 and CDR2 are TSWWSYY and QGS. The CDR3 is made up of 21 amino acids. CDR3: CALGDRSSVLGGGLKTAQLFF. CDR3 bases: TGTGCTCTTGGGGACCGTTCTTCAGTACTGGGGGGAGGCCTCAAGACAGCACAACTCTTCTTT.

The chain has TRDV3 and TRDJ1; 8 bases fit TRDD2. Per the germline V gene, CDR1 is TVYSNPD and CDR2 is GDNSRS (reference sequence). The CDR3 extends over 23 amino acids. CDR3 sequence reads: CAQKKGYVDFLQEGIRRTDKLIF. CDR3 in DNA: TGTGCGCAAAAAAAGGGGTACGTTGACTTCCTACAGGAGGGTATCAGGAGGACCGATAAACTCATCTTT.

As for this clone: This sequence is one base from a far larger clone and is likely a read error. This sample also contains other DNA sequences that code for the same CDR3. The chain uses TRDV2 and TRDJ1; TRDD3 is a possible D gene (6 bases). Germline CDR1 reads GEAIGNYY; CDR2 reads EKD. Trimming took off 2 bases at V and 2 bases at J, with 14 bases between the two ends. This CDR3 contains 15 residues. CDR3 sequence reads: CACDIWGIATDKLIF. CDR3 in DNA: TGTGCCTGTGACATCTGGGGAATAGCTACCGATAAACTCATCTTT.

This clone is medium-sized in the sample. This chain connects TRDV2 to TRDJ1, with 12 bases lining up with TRDD3. V shed 0 bases, J shed 9 bases, and the junction held 19 bases outside the gene matches. The CDR3 runs to 19 residues. CDR1 and CDR2 (germline): GEAIGNYY, EKD. CDR3 in amino acids: CACDTVVGGKGWGIRELIF. The CDR3 DNA is TGTGCCTGTGACACCGTGGTCGGGGGCAAGGGCTGGGGGATACGCGAACTCATCTTT.

To note about this clone: A far larger clone lies a single base away; this is likely a read error. Other nucleotide sequences in the sample specify the same CDR3. In nucleotides, the CDR3 is TGTGCCTGTGACACCATACTGGGGGACCCCAGCTCCTGGGACACTCGACAGATGTTTTTC. Amino acid sequence: CACDTILGDPSSWDTRQMFF. This chain joins TRDV2 and TRDJ3; 9 nucleotides line up with TRDD3. CDR1 and CDR2 from the germline V gene are GEAIGNYY and EKD. This CDR3 has 20 amino acids.

By its share, this clone is medium-sized. V usage is TRDV2 and J usage is TRDJ3, with 12 bases identical to TRDD3. The ends lost 3 bases at V and 1 base at J; junction bases unmatched: 9. This CDR3 has 20 amino acids. Germline assignment: CDR1 GEAIGNYY and CDR2 EKD. CDR3 loop: CACDFVLGDTQSWDTRQMFF. Written as DNA, the CDR3 is TGTGCCTGTGACTTCGTGCTGGGGGATACGCAGTCCTGGGACACCCGACAGATGTTTTTC.

This clone qualifies as medium-sized (0.01 to 0.1%). J is TRDJ1 and V is TRDV2; 9 bases align to TRDD3. Trimming removed 1 base from V and 4 bases from J; junction bases left unmatched: 3. Germline lookup yields CDR1 GEAIGNYY and CDR2 EKD. The CDR3 has 14 amino acids. CDR3 coding DNA: TGTGCCTGTGACACACTGGGGGACCGCGATAAACTCATCTTT. Amino acids: CACDTLGDRDKLIF.

Turning to this clone: A far larger clone lies a single base away; this is likely a read error. The J gene is TRDJ1, the V gene TRDV2; 10 positions agree with TRDD3. The length of the CDR3 is 19 residues. V lost 3 bases, J lost 2 bases, and 17 bases stayed unmatched. Per germline, CDR1 GEAIGNYY and CDR2 EKD. The CDR3 region is CACDAITGGLGDETDKLIF. CDR3 coding DNA: TGTGCCTGTGACGCCATAACCGGAGGACTGGGGGATGAAACCGATAAACTCATCTTT.

Only one count was recorded for this clone. The protein given by TCRdb reflects a much larger clone and differs at residue 3 from this DNA's translation, likely from a read error; the protein shown is the DNA's translation. V usage is TRDV2 and J usage is TRDJ1; 10 bases match TRDD3. Germline CDR1 reads GEAIGNYY; CDR2 reads EKD. V shed 9 bases and J 3 bases; nucleotides not matched to a gene: 12. The CDR3 length is 15 residues. The CDR3 here is CARVLLGDAADKLIF. CDR3 bases: TGTGCCCGTGTCCTACTGGGGGATGCGGCCGATAAACTCATCTTT.